Below, 6 T cell receptor beta chains from the same sample are listed, as sequenced in a study of T cell repertoires in cytomegalovirus infection. TCRdb ran MiXCR on the reads and lists one entry per CDR3 protein. The table lists 200,000 to 250,000 distinct CDR3 sequences, under 25% of them singletons. Material: CD8+ T cells from PBMCs. Receptor source: a human donor in good health (CMV status not recorded). Some clones in this sample may be carry-over from other donors' samples.

This clonotype has at least ten counts. This chain joins TRBV7-9 and TRBJ1-2; 8 bases map to TRBD1. The V gene end was trimmed by 5 bases and the J gene end by 3 bases; junction bases not matched to a gene: 2. The CDR3 consists of 13 residues. Germline assignment: CDR1 SEHNR and CDR2 FQNEAQ (reference sequence). The CDR3 sequence is CASSPDRDYGYTF. The CDR3, as DNA: TGTGCCAGCAGCCCGGACAGGGACTATGGCTACACCTTC.

J is TRBJ2-3 and V is TRBV6-6; the match to TRBD2 covers 8 bases. CDR1 and CDR2 from the germline V gene are MNHNY and SVGAGI (reference sequence). The ends lost 2 bases at V and 2 bases at J; junction bases unmatched: 3. CDR3 length: 15 amino acids. The DNA of the CDR3 is TGTGCCAGCAGTTACAAGCGGGGGCTCACAGATACGCAGTATTTT. This codes for CASSYKRGLTDTQYF.

This clonotype occurred a few times. The rearrangement links TRBV12-3 or TRBV12-4 to TRBJ1-2; 9 nucleotides align to TRBD1. The CDR3 loop spans 13 amino acids. The ends lost 6 bases at V and 5 bases at J; junction bases unmatched: 4. The DNA for the CDR3 is TGTGCCAGCAGACCACAGGGGGCTTATGGCTACACCTTC. Translation gives CASRPQGAYGYTF.

This clonotype was seen more than once but under ten times. The genes are TRBV19 and TRBJ2-5, with D uncertain. V shed 1 base and J shed 2 bases, with 11 bases lying between them. CDR1 is LNHDA, CDR2 SQIVND, per germline (reference sequence). This CDR3 spans 15 amino acids. CDR3 protein: CASSIGSGYQETQYF. CDR3 sequence (DNA): TGTGCCAGTAGTATAGGATCCGGGTATCAAGAGACCCAGTACTTC.

Points on this clonotype: One junction end does not reproduce the germline sequence, and a read error may be involved. CDR3 in DNA: TGTGCCAGCTGTTTCGGGGGGTGGGGGGATGAGCAGTTCTTC. Translated, it gives CASCFGGWGDEQFF. The chain uses TRBV27 and TRBJ2-1; 7 bases are a match to TRBD2. CDR1 and CDR2 (germline): MNHEY, SMNVEV (reference sequence). The CDR3 spans 14 residues.

This clonotype was observed many times. This rearrangement joins TRBV7-2 to TRBJ2-7; D gene unclear. Between the trimmed V and J ends, which lost 6 bases and 3 bases, there was a span of 12 bases. The CDR3 has 13 amino acids. The germline CDR1 and CDR2 sequences are SGHTA and FQGNSA. CDR3 nucleotide sequence: TGTGCCAGCAGTTTAACCAGAGTCTACGAGCAGTACTTC. It translates to CASSLTRVYEQYF.